The 23 T cell receptor beta chains below were found in one sample sequenced in a study of T-cell reconstitution after alpha-beta-depleted transplantation in children. The authors prepared the TCRbeta library with unique molecular identifiers. Using its own MiXCR run on the PCR reads, TCRdb lists one record per CDR3 protein. Of 300,000 or so distinct CDR3 sequences in the sample, more than 9% were seen once. Sequenced here: PBMCs from the stem cell graft donor, sampled from the stem cell graft. The receptors derive from a human donor who donated a stem cell graft to a child with SCID.

The chain couples TRBV7-2 to TRBJ2-5, with 8 bases identical to TRBD2. CDR1 and CDR2 (germline): SGHTA, FQGNSA. Trimming took 1 base from V and 5 from J; bases not matched to a gene: 3. The CDR3 has 14 amino acids. The CDR3 sequence: CASSLGGTRETQYF. The CDR3 DNA follows: TGTGCCAGCAGCTTAGGAGGGACTAGGGAGACCCAGTACTTC.

On this clonotype: A much larger clone sits a single nucleotide away, making a read error possible. The J gene is TRBJ2-1, the V gene TRBV18; D may be TRBD2 (6 bases). Trimming removed 1 base from V and 10 bases from J, with 11 bases in between. Per the germline V gene, CDR1 is KGHSH and CDR2 is LQKENI. The CDR3 runs 13 residues. The CDR3 protein is CASSPLERVEQFF. As DNA, the CDR3 is TGTGCCAGCTCACCACTGGAGCGGGTGGAGCAGTTCTTC.

Concerning this clonotype itself: A read error may account for a junction end that differs from germline. The rearrangement uses TRBV20-1 and TRBJ2-2, with TRBD1 matching over 9 bases. The germline V gene encodes CDR1 DFQATT and CDR2 SNEGSKA (reference sequence). The CDR3 totals 17 residues. In DNA form, the CDR3 reads TGCTGTGCTAGAGGGCCCCCGGGACAGGGAAACACCGGGGAGCTGTTTTTT. Translated: CCARGPPGQGNTGELFF.

At least ten counts were recorded for this clonotype. The chain uses TRBV12-3 or TRBV12-4 and TRBJ2-7; a weak D match, TRBD2 (5 bases). The CDR3 is made up of 13 amino acids. Deletions cut 2 bases from V and 4 bases from J, with 9 bases between. CDR3 sequence: CASSLSPGYEQYF. The CDR3 DNA reads as TGTGCCAGCAGTTTAAGTCCGGGGTACGAGCAGTACTTC.

This clonotype was recorded at least ten times. This rearrangement joins TRBV18 to TRBJ2-2; D may be TRBD1 (6 bases). The germline gives CDR1 KGHSH, CDR2 LQKENI. Between the trimmed V and J ends, which lost 3 bases and 8 bases, there was a span of 7 bases. The CDR3 runs 12 residues. The CDR3 is CASSPGTGELFF. The CDR3 DNA sequence: TGTGCCAGCTCACCGGGGACAGGGGAGCTGTTTTTT.

This sequence joins TRBV5-1 and TRBJ2-5; D might be TRBD2 (7 bases). The germline V gene has CDR1 SGHRS and CDR2 YFSETQ. V lost 0 bases and J 5 bases, leaving 14 bases between the germline ends. The CDR3 runs 15 residues. CDR3 sequence reads: CASSLERGGEETQYF. CDR3 DNA sequence: TGCGCCAGCAGCTTGGAACGAGGGGGGGAGGAGACCCAGTACTTC.

V usage is TRBV20-1 and J usage is TRBJ2-7, with a weak D call TRBD1 (6 bases). The CDR3 has 12 amino acids. V was shortened by 5 bases and J by 3 bases, with 11 bases between the two germline ends. The germline gives CDR1 DFQATT, CDR2 SNEGSKA (reference sequence). CDR3 coding DNA: TGCAGTGCTGTACCAGGGGTCTACGAGCAGTACTTC. It codes for CSAVPGVYEQYF.

The CDR3 DNA reads TGTGCCAGCAGTCTCACCCTACAGGGGCACTATGGCTACACCTTC. This codes for CASSLTLQGHYGYTF. The genes are TRBV12-3 or TRBV12-4 and TRBJ1-2; 7 bases are a match to TRBD1. V shed 5 bases, J shed 3 bases, and the junction held 9 bases outside the gene matches. The CDR3 is made up of 15 amino acids.

This clonotype was seen only a few times. The J gene is TRBJ2-3, the V gene TRBV24-1; D may be TRBD1 (5 bases). Germline V gene sequence: CDR1 KGHDR, CDR2 SFDVKD. Trimming stripped 4 bases from V and 2 bases from J, with 12 bases between. The CDR3 length is 15 residues. The CDR3 sequence is CATSDSLTVTDTQYF. CDR3 sequence (DNA): TGTGCCACCAGTGACTCGCTGACAGTCACAGATACGCAGTATTTT.

This clonotype showed up many times. This chain connects TRBV4-1 to TRBJ2-7; 7 bases line up with TRBD2. The CDR3 has 15 amino acids. Germline V lookup: CDR1 MGHRA, CDR2 YSYEKL. With V trimmed by 5 bases and J by 0 bases, 7 bases remained unmatched. CDR3 residues: CASSSRGDYSYEQYF. CDR3 in DNA: TGCGCCAGCAGCTCTCGGGGGGATTACTCCTACGAGCAGTACTTC.

This clonotype was observed a handful of times. This chain uses TRBV5-1 with TRBJ1-5, with D possibly TRBD1 on 6 matching bases. The V gene's germline CDR1 is SGHRS and CDR2 YFSETQ. The CDR3 is 15 amino acids. Trimming pared 5 bases from V and 0 bases from J, leaving 12 bases between. The CDR3 reads CASSPDSFSNQPQHF. In DNA, the CDR3 is TGCGCCAGCAGTCCGGACAGTTTTAGCAATCAGCCCCAGCATTTT.

At least ten counts were recorded for this clonotype. The gene calls are TRBV11-2 and TRBJ2-3; no clear D gene. The germline V and J ends were trimmed by 6 bases and 8 bases, with 15 bases remaining between them. This CDR3 contains 13 residues. From germline, CDR1 is SGHAT and CDR2 FQNNGV. The CDR3 sequence is CASSLLKGITQYF. CDR3 bases: TGTGCCAGCAGTCTTTTAAAGGGTATTACGCAGTATTTT.

CDR3 coding DNA: TGTGCCAGCAGCGTACCGGGACAGGGGCAACACACTGAAGCTTTCTTT. This gives the protein CASSVPGQGQHTEAFF. The chain joins TRBV11-1 to TRBJ1-1; TRBD1 matches at 10 bases. CDR3 length: 16 amino acids. The germline V gene has CDR1 SGHAT and CDR2 FQDESV (reference sequence). The V and J ends lost 5 bases and 3 bases, in that order; junction bases with no gene match: 9.

The CDR3 region is CAIRDNLFPTDTQYF. CDR3 nucleotide sequence: TGTGCCATCAGGGACAATCTATTTCCCACAGATACGCAGTATTTT. This chain links TRBV10-3 with TRBJ2-3, with D maybe TRBD1 (5 bases). Trimming took 6 bases from V and 2 from J, leaving 15 bases between them. Per germline, CDR1 ENHRY and CDR2 SYGVKD. This CDR3 is 15 amino acids long.

The chain combines TRBV19 with TRBJ1-5; 8 positions agree with TRBD1. Looked up from germline, CDR1 is LNHDA and CDR2 is SQIVND (reference sequence). The junction had 6 bases not matched to a gene; V was cut back by 5 bases and J by 6 bases. The CDR3 is 14 amino acids. CDR3 DNA sequence: TGTGCCAGTAGTCAAGTGACAGGGGCTCAGCCCCAGCATTTT. It yields the protein CASSQVTGAQPQHF.

This clonotype was seen a few times. The chain employs TRBV9 and TRBJ1-1, with 8 bases matching TRBD1. V shed 3 bases and J 8 bases; nucleotides not matched to a gene: 12. The CDR3 loop spans 15 amino acids. CDR1 is SGDLS, CDR2 YYNGEE, per germline. CDR3 loop: CASSAHLTGEVEAFF. The CDR3 bases are TGTGCCAGCAGCGCCCACTTGACAGGGGAGGTCGAAGCTTTCTTT.

In this sample, this clonotype turned up a few times. J is TRBJ2-1 and V is TRBV20-1; the match to TRBD2 covers 15 bases. Unmatched junction bases numbered 10, after V lost 7 bases and J lost 3 bases. The CDR3 is 17 residues long. Germline CDR1 reads DFQATT; CDR2 reads SNEGSKA (reference sequence). As DNA, the CDR3 is TGCAGTGATACCGGGACTAGCGGGGGGCGTCTCTACAATGAGCAGTTCTTC. Translation: CSDTGTSGGRLYNEQFF.

J is TRBJ1-2 and V is TRBV20-1, with D perhaps matching TRBD1 (5 bases). Trimming took 7 bases from V and 6 from J, leaving 18 bases between them. There are 13 residues in the CDR3. Germline lookup yields CDR1 DFQATT and CDR2 SNEGSKA (reference sequence). This CDR3 is CSVTSGSLHGYTF. CDR3 nucleotide sequence: TGCAGTGTTACCTCAGGGAGCTTACATGGCTACACCTTC.

This clonotype was picked up a small number of times. The chain couples TRBV5-1 to TRBJ2-1, with a weak D call TRBD2 (5 bases). Trimming pared 2 bases from V and 8 bases from J, leaving 8 bases between. CDR3 length: 12 residues. Looked up from germline, CDR1 is SGHRS and CDR2 is YFSETQ. The CDR3 DNA follows: TGCGCCAGCAGCTTCGGGGTGGATGAGCAGTTCTTC. Its translation: CASSFGVDEQFF.

This chain connects TRBV5-1 to TRBJ1-4, with a possible D match to TRBD1 (6 bases). V was pared by 2 bases and J by 2 bases, with 7 bases between. The CDR3 consists of 14 residues. Germline V gene sequence: CDR1 SGHRS, CDR2 YFSETQ. The CDR3 spells CASSLTGTNEKLFF. CDR3 DNA: TGCGCCAGCAGCTTAACAGGGACTAATGAAAAACTGTTTTTT.

This clonotype was found many times. The V gene is TRBV9, the J gene TRBJ2-3; maybe TRBD1 (6 bases). The CDR3 loop spans 13 amino acids. Trimming took off 2 bases at V and 6 bases at J, with 10 bases between the two ends. Per the germline V gene, CDR1 is SGDLS and CDR2 is YYNGEE. The DNA of the CDR3 is TGTGCCAGCAGCGTTCAACAGGGTGATACGCAGTATTTT. Translation gives CASSVQQGDTQYF.

This clonotype was observed many times. V gene TRBV9 combines with J gene TRBJ2-3, with D perhaps TRBD1 or TRBD2 (6 bases each). The CDR3 has 16 amino acids. V lost 0 bases and J 3 bases, leaving 14 bases between the germline ends. CDR1 and CDR2 from the germline V gene are SGDLS and YYNGEE. Here the CDR3 reads CASSVAGGGRTDTQYF. The CDR3 region has the DNA TGTGCCAGCAGCGTAGCAGGAGGGGGACGGACAGATACGCAGTATTTT.

The chain carries TRBV20-1 and TRBJ2-2; the D is unclear. With 3 bases removed from V and 0 bases from J, the gap between germline ends came to 11 bases. The length of the CDR3 is 15 residues. Germline CDR1 DFQATT, CDR2 SNEGSKA (reference sequence). The CDR3 protein is CSARKWATNTGELFF. The CDR3 DNA sequence: TGCAGTGCTAGGAAGTGGGCGACGAACACCGGGGAGCTGTTTTTT.